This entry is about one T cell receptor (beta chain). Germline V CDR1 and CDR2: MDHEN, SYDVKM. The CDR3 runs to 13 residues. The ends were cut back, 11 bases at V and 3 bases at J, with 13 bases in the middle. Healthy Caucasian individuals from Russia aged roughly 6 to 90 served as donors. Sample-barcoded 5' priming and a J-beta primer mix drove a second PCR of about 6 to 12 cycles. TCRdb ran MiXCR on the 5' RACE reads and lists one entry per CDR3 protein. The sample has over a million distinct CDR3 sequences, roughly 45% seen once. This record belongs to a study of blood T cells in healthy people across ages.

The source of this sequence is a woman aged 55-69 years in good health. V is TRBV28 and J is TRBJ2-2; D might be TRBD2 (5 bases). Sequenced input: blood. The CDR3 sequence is CAPPRRDTGELFF. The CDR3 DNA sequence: TGTGCCCCTCCAAGGCGGGACACCGGGGAGCTGTTTTTT.